The 26 T cell receptor beta chains below all came from one sample that was sequenced in a study of blood T cells in healthy people across ages. Alongside a J-beta primer mix, a sample-barcoded 5' primer served in a second PCR lasting roughly 6 to 11 cycles. One entry per CDR3 protein, called by TCRdb with MiXCR from the 5' RACE reads. Here the sample spans roughly 640,000 distinct CDR3 sequences, about 30% being singletons. The sample comprised blood. The receptors stem from a woman of 80 years or more in good health.

Comment on this clonotype: Just one base apart from a much larger clone, this may be a read error. The V and J genes are TRBV2 and TRBJ2-5; perhaps TRBD2 as D (7 bases). Germline lookup yields CDR1 SNHLY and CDR2 FYNNEI. The V end lost 4 bases, the J end lost 11 bases, and 20 bases lay between the germline ends. CDR3 size: 14 residues. The CDR3: CASSAGGAHNEQYF. In DNA form, the CDR3 reads TGTGCCAGCAGTGCTGGGGGGGCCCACAATGAGCAGTACTTC.

The chain combines TRBV11-1 with TRBJ2-1; D is perhaps TRBD2 (6 bases). Trimming removed 5 bases from V and 3 bases from J, with 26 bases in between. Germline lookup yields CDR1 SGHAT and CDR2 FQDESV (reference sequence). The CDR3 has 19 amino acids. CDR3 nucleotides: TGTGCCAGCAGCGACTCGGGGGTAAGCCCGACCTTACTCTACAATGAGCAGTTCTTC. Translation: CASSDSGVSPTLLYNEQFF. The full variable domain, rest sourced from reference TRBV11-1 and TRBJ2-1, is EAEVAQSPRYKITEKSQAVAFWCDPISGHATLYWYRQILGQGPELLVQFQDESVVDDSQLPKDRFSAERLKGVDSTLKIQPAELGDSAMYLCASSDSGVSPTLLYNEQFFGPGTRLTVL.

The chain uses TRBV28 and TRBJ2-3; TRBD2 matches 10 bases. This CDR3 region has 12 residues. Germline CDR1 reads MDHEN; CDR2 reads SYDVKM. The CDR3 DNA is TGTTCCTCTAGCGGGGGTTGGGATACGCAGTATTTT. Translation gives CSSSGGWDTQYF.

This clonotype was counted ten times or more. This chain links TRBV2 with TRBJ1-2, with no clear D. Between the trimmed V and J ends, which lost 5 bases and 4 bases, there was a span of 14 bases. Germline loops: CDR1 SNHLY, CDR2 FYNNEI. The CDR3 totals 14 residues. The CDR3 DNA is TGTGCCAGCAGTTACAGCAGTGCTGGCTATGGCTACACCTTC. Protein: CASSYSSAGYGYTF.

This clonotype was observed many times. The chain couples TRBV14 to TRBJ1-2; no clear D. V lost 0 bases and J lost 6, with 11 bases in between. The germline V gene encodes CDR1 SGHDN and CDR2 FVKESK. The CDR3 has 14 residues. CDR3 region: CASSQDRRPDGYTF. The CDR3 bases are TGTGCCAGCAGCCAAGATAGGAGGCCCGATGGCTACACCTTC.

This clonotype was seen at least ten times. The chain employs TRBV29-1 and TRBJ2-2, with 9 bases that match TRBD1. V lost 5 bases, J lost 7 bases, and 5 bases stayed unmatched. Per germline, CDR1 SQVTM and CDR2 ANQGSEA. The CDR3 extends over 13 amino acids. The CDR3 loop reads CSVYRGRDGELFF. The CDR3 DNA follows: TGCAGCGTTTACAGGGGGCGGGACGGGGAGCTGTTTTTT.

The CDR3 coding sequence is TGTGCCTGGACAGGGGAACATACTGAAAAACTGTTTTTT. Translation gives CAWTGEHTEKLFF. The rearrangement uses TRBV30 and TRBJ1-4; possible D gene TRBD1, 6 bases. The germline CDR1 and CDR2 sequences are GTSNPN and SVGIG (reference sequence). The V gene lost 4 bases and the J gene lost 7 bases, with 13 bases spanning the gap. This CDR3 spans 13 amino acids.

This clonotype is medium-sized (0.01 to 0.1%). The V gene is TRBV7-2, the J gene TRBJ2-3; no reliable D call. This CDR3 contains 16 residues. Trimming pared 5 bases from V and 1 base from J, leaving 16 bases between. Germline V CDR1 and CDR2: SGHTA, FQGNSA. CDR3 DNA: TGTGCCAGCAGCATAGGGCGGCTAGACCGCACAGATACGCAGTATTTT. Its translation is CASSIGRLDRTDTQYF. The variable domain in full, completed from reference TRBV7-2 and TRBJ2-3, reads GAGVSQSPSNKVTEKGKDVELRCDPISGHTALYWYRQSLGQGLEFLIYFQGNSAPDKSGLPSDRFSAERTGGSVSTLTIQRTQQEDSAVYLCASSIGRLDRTDTQYFGPGTRLTVL.

The table lists this clonotype with many counts. The chain couples TRBV27 to TRBJ2-3, with D perhaps matching TRBD1 (6 bases). Germline V gene lookup returns CDR1 MNHEY and CDR2 SMNVEV (reference sequence). Trimming pared 7 bases from V and 6 bases from J, leaving 23 bases between. The CDR3 consists of 16 residues. This chain's CDR3 is CASNPGQKFFEDTQYF. For the CDR3, the DNA is TGTGCCAGCAATCCGGGACAAAAGTTTTTCGAGGATACGCAGTATTTT.

This chain joins TRBV5-1 and TRBJ2-4; the D gene is possibly TRBD2 (5 bases). The CDR3 loop spans 17 amino acids. The V end lost 0 bases, the J end lost 5 bases, and 18 bases lay between the germline ends. Germline CDR1 reads SGHRS; CDR2 reads YFSETQ. The chain's CDR3 is CASSLVPGISGENIQYF. The DNA of the CDR3 is TGCGCCAGCAGCTTGGTACCCGGGATCTCGGGTGAAAACATTCAGTACTTC. Complete variable domain (other parts from reference TRBV5-1 and TRBJ2-4): KAGVTQTPRYLIKTRGQQVTLSCSPISGHRSVSWYQQTPGQGLQFLFEYFSETQRNKGNFPGRFSGRQFSNSRSEMNVSTLELGDSALYLCASSLVPGISGENIQYFGAGTRLSVL.

As to this clonotype: A read error may be the cause here, since a much bigger clone is one base away. This chain joins TRBV5-6 and TRBJ1-2; D not certain. Per germline, CDR1 SGHDT and CDR2 YYEEEE. The CDR3 sequence is 13 residues long. CDR3 sequence: CANSLAAARSYTF. The CDR3 DNA reads TGTGCCAACAGCTTGGCCGCAGCCAGGAGCTACACCTTC.

This clonotype was seen many times. V is TRBV29-1 and J is TRBJ1-1; 10 nucleotides line up with TRBD1. The ends lost 8 bases at V and 4 bases at J; junction bases unmatched: 4. CDR3 length: 12 residues. Germline CDR1 reads SQVTM; CDR2 reads ANQGSEA. CDR3 coding DNA: TGCAGCTTTCGGACAGGGGGCACTGAAGCTTTCTTT. Amino acid sequence: CSFRTGGTEAFF.

This clonotype came up a few times. The genes are TRBV15 and TRBJ2-2; 8 nucleotides match TRBD2. CDR1 is LNHNV and CDR2 is YYDKDF in the germline V gene (reference sequence). With 3 bases clipped from V and 5 bases from J, the junction kept 2 bases outside the gene matches. The CDR3 consists of 14 residues. CDR3 amino acids: CATSSGGGTGELFF. CDR3 nucleotides: TGTGCCACCAGCAGCGGGGGGGGTACCGGGGAGCTGTTTTTT.

Concerning this clonotype: At one end the junction does not follow the germline gene, possibly because of a read error. For the CDR3, the DNA is TGCGCCAACAGCGGTCAGACGGTGAACACTGAAGCTTTCTTT. Residues: CANSGQTVNTEAFF. The chain recombines TRBV5-1 with TRBJ1-1; D unresolved. CDR1 and CDR2 from the germline V gene are SGHRS and YFSETQ. This CDR3 is 14 amino acids long.

This clonotype was counted many times. This chain connects TRBV7-2 to TRBJ2-5, with unresolved D. CDR3 length: 15 amino acids. Trimming removed 5 bases from V and 2 bases from J, with 15 bases in between. In germline, CDR1 is SGHTA, CDR2 FQGNSA. The CDR3 protein is CASSPTFSLQETQYF. The CDR3, as DNA: TGTGCCAGCAGCCCGACCTTTTCCTTACAAGAGACCCAGTACTTC.

At least ten counts were recorded for this clonotype. The chain joins TRBV7-2 to TRBJ1-2; D is unresolved. Germline CDR1 and CDR2: SGHTA and FQGNSA. V was clipped by 1 base and J by 1 base, with 16 bases between them. The CDR3 covers 17 residues. CDR3 nucleotides: TGTGCCAGCAGCTTAGGGGCGGTCAGGCAGATTAACTATGGCTACACCTTC. Protein product: CASSLGAVRQINYGYTF.

This clonotype was counted between two and nine times. The chain carries TRBV24-1 and TRBJ2-3; tentative D call: TRBD1 (5 bases). CDR3 length: 16 amino acids. V was trimmed by 1 base and J by 6 bases, leaving 16 bases between them. In germline, CDR1 is KGHDR, CDR2 SFDVKD. The CDR3 bases are TGTGCCACCAGTGATTTCTCCAGGGATGTGAGTGATACGCAGTATTTT. The encoded protein is CATSDFSRDVSDTQYF.

Note on this clonotype: One end of the junction does not line up with germline, which may come from a read error. The rearrangement links TRBV2 to TRBJ1-4; D gene uncertain. This CDR3 has 14 residues. The germline V gene encodes CDR1 SNHLY and CDR2 FYNNEI. CDR3 DNA sequence: TGTACCAGCAGCACGGCCGGGAACGATGAAAAACTGTTTTTT. As protein: CTSSTAGNDEKLFF.

The gene calls are TRBV3-1 and TRBJ1-1; D gene uncertain. The CDR3 runs 15 residues. Germline V CDR1 and CDR2: LGHDT, YNNKEL (reference sequence). V was pared by 1 base and J by 8 bases, with 17 bases between. CDR3 protein: CASSQVGHKPWEAFF. The CDR3 DNA reads TGTGCCAGCAGCCAAGTTGGTCATAAGCCGTGGGAAGCTTTCTTT.

The chain couples TRBV7-2 to TRBJ1-5, with D possibly TRBD1 on 5 matching bases. Germline CDR1 is SGHTA and CDR2 is FQGNSA. Between the trimmed V and J ends, which lost 4 bases and 6 bases, there was a span of 13 bases. This CDR3 has 14 amino acids. This chain's CDR3 is CASSCQGIGQPQHF. The CDR3, as DNA: TGTGCCAGCAGCTGCCAGGGAATCGGTCAGCCCCAGCATTTT.

Comment on this clonotype: Compared with germline, one end of the junction differs, possibly owing to a read error. The V call is TRBV7-9, the J call TRBJ1-5; 9 bases agree with TRBD1. The CDR3 consists of 15 residues. The V gene's germline CDR1 is SEHNR and CDR2 FQNEAQ (reference sequence). The CDR3, as DNA: TGTGCCAGCAGCGGGACAGGGTTCGGCAATCCGCCCCAGCATTTT. This codes for CASSGTGFGNPPQHF.

The chain has TRBV19 and TRBJ1-5; tentatively, D is TRBD1 (6 bases). The CDR3 is made up of 16 amino acids. Germline V gives CDR1 LNHDA, CDR2 SQIVND (reference sequence). V was shortened by 3 bases and J by 2 bases, with 14 bases between the two germline ends. The CDR3 sequence is CASSITGGAGNQPQHF. DNA of the CDR3: TGTGCCAGTAGTATTACTGGGGGCGCAGGCAATCAGCCCCAGCATTTT.

V is TRBV28 and J is TRBJ2-1; D ambiguous. Trimming took off 6 bases at V and 8 bases at J, with 14 bases between the two ends. The CDR3 contains 13 residues. Germline CDR1 is MDHEN and CDR2 is SYDVKM. CDR3 amino acids: CASSQIRVDEQFF. In DNA, the CDR3 is TGTGCCAGCAGCCAAATAAGGGTCGATGAGCAGTTCTTC.

At least ten counts were recorded for this clonotype. The chain is built from TRBV20-1 and TRBJ2-4; D is uncertain. V was cut by 3 bases and J by 4 bases, with 4 bases left in between. Germline-derived CDR1 and CDR2 are DFQATT and SNEGSKA (reference sequence). CDR3 length equals 11 residues. The CDR3 region is CSASKKNIQYF. In nucleotides, the CDR3 is TGCAGTGCTAGTAAGAAAAACATTCAGTACTTC.

This clonotype was counted many times. This chain joins TRBV9 and TRBJ2-1; D is ambiguous. The CDR3 is 13 amino acids. Trimming stripped 0 bases from V and 10 bases from J, with 11 bases between. Germline V lookup: CDR1 SGDLS, CDR2 YYNGEE. The CDR3 DNA reads TGTGCCAGCAGCGTAGGTGGCAGTCCCGAGCAGTTCTTC. Its protein product is CASSVGGSPEQFF.

The chain is built from TRBV7-6 and TRBJ2-4; no reliable D call. CDR3 length: 13 residues. Germline lookup yields CDR1 SGHVS and CDR2 FNYEAQ. Trimming shortened V by 1 base and J by 7 bases, and 8 bases separated the two germline ends. The CDR3 bases are TGTGCCAGCAGCTTAGGACTGTCCAACATTCAGTACTTC. It is translated as CASSLGLSNIQYF.